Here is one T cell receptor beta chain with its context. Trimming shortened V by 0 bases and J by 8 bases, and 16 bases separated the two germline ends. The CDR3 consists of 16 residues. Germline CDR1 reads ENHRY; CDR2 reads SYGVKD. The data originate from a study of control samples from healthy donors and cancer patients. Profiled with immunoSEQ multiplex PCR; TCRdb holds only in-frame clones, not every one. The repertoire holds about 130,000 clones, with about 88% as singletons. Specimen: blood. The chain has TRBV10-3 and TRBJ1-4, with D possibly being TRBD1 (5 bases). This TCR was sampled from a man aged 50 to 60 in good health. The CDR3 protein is CAISESRARVNEKLFF. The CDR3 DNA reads TGTGCCATCAGTGAGTCGAGGGCCAGGGTTAACGAAAAACTGTTTTTT.